The rows below give T cell receptor beta chains drawn from one sample of a study of PD-L1 blockade in urothelial cancer. Using immunoSEQ multiplex PCR, the repertoire was profiled, and TCRdb retains in-frame clones only, with some absent. This repertoire shows approximately 86,000 clones, about 82% found once; its top ten account for approximately 7.1%. The sample here was PBMCs, taken around atezolizumab (anti-PD-L1) treatment. These receptor sequences come from a man aged 40-50 years with urothelial cancer. Each CDR3 is given with its conserved first and last residue. The D gene is left open where the match is weak. Size tells how often a clone was seen (once, few, many) or the class of an expanded clone, and some rows leave it out.

d_gene: .
v_gene: TRBV27
j_gene: TRBJ2-3
abundance: .
CDR3nt: TGTGCCAGCAGTAAGAATCCCAGATCCACAGATACGCAGTATTTT
CDR3aa: CASSKNPRSTDTQYF

d_gene: .
v_gene: TRBV20-1
j_gene: TRBJ2-3
abundance: .
CDR3nt: TGCAGTGCTACCCCCTTAGATACGCAGTATTTT
CDR3aa: CSATPLDTQYF

d_gene: .
v_gene: TRBV5-1
j_gene: TRBJ1-1
abundance: .
CDR3nt: TGCGCCAGCAGCTTGCGGGGGACGGACACTGAAGCTTTCTTT
CDR3aa: CASSLRGTDTEAFF

d_gene: .
v_gene: TRBV4-1
j_gene: TRBJ2-1
abundance: once
CDR3nt: TGCGCCAGCAGCCAAGATAATCAACCCCAGGGTGAGCAGTTCTTC
CDR3aa: CASSQDNQPQGEQFF

d_gene: .
v_gene: TRBV27
j_gene: TRBJ2-1
abundance: .
CDR3nt: TGTGCCAGCAGTCCCGACGGGGGCAATGAGCAGTTCTTC
CDR3aa: CASSPDGGNEQFF

d_gene: .
v_gene: TRBV7-8
j_gene: TRBJ2-3
abundance: .
CDR3nt: TGTGCCAGCAGCCAACTCCAAACGCAGTATTTT
CDR3aa: CASSQLQTQYF

d_gene: TRBD2
v_gene: TRBV9
j_gene: TRBJ2-1
abundance: .
CDR3nt: TGTGCCAGCAGCCCCGCCGGGACTAGCCGGGCTGAGCAGTTCTTC
CDR3aa: CASSPAGTSRAEQFF

d_gene: .
v_gene: TRBV27
j_gene: TRBJ1-4
abundance: once
CDR3nt: TGTGCCAGCAGGGGCAATAATGAAAAACTGTTTTTT
CDR3aa: CASRGNNEKLFF

d_gene: TRBD2
v_gene: TRBV27
j_gene: TRBJ2-7
abundance: .
CDR3nt: TGTGCCAGCAGTTGGCTAGCGGGTACCTACGAGCAGTACTTC
CDR3aa: CASSWLAGTYEQYF

d_gene: .
v_gene: TRBV5-8
j_gene: TRBJ1-5
abundance: many
CDR3nt: TGTGCCAGCAGCTTGGGACAGAAAGTAAATCAGCCCCAGCATTTT
CDR3aa: CASSLGQKVNQPQHF

d_gene: TRBD1
v_gene: TRBV28
j_gene: TRBJ1-2
abundance: .
CDR3nt: TGTGCCAGCGGGACAGGGCCCGGGTATGGCTACACCTTC
CDR3aa: CASGTGPGYGYTF

d_gene: .
v_gene: TRBV5-1
j_gene: TRBJ1-5
abundance: few
CDR3nt: TGCGCCAGCAGCTTGGCAGGTAACCAGCCCCAGCATTTT
CDR3aa: CASSLAGNQPQHF

d_gene: .
v_gene: TRBV6-1
j_gene: TRBJ1-2
abundance: .
CDR3nt: TGTGCCAGCAGTGAAGGAGTTGCTATCTTCGCGGGGGGCTACACCTTC
CDR3aa: CASSEGVAIFAGGYTF

d_gene: .
v_gene: TRBV19
j_gene: TRBJ2-1
abundance: .
CDR3nt: TGTGCCAGTAGTATGGGGTCAGGGACCTACAATGAGCAGTTCTTC
CDR3aa: CASSMGSGTYNEQFF

d_gene: .
v_gene: TRBV6-6
j_gene: TRBJ1-1
abundance: .
CDR3nt: TGTGCCAGCAGTATCGACGACACTTCTAATGAAGCTTTCTTT
CDR3aa: CASSIDDTSNEAFF

d_gene: .
v_gene: TRBV9
j_gene: TRBJ2-7
abundance: .
CDR3nt: TGTGCCAGCAGCGGGGGGGTCTCCTACGAGCAGTACTTC
CDR3aa: CASSGGVSYEQYF

d_gene: TRBD2
v_gene: TRBV28
j_gene: TRBJ2-3
abundance: few
CDR3nt: TGTGCCAGCATTCCAGCGGGAAGTTCTACGCAGTATTTT
CDR3aa: CASIPAGSSTQYF

d_gene: TRBD1
v_gene: TRBV7-2
j_gene: TRBJ2-1
abundance: .
CDR3nt: TGTGCCAGCAGCCAGCGGACAGGGGGTTCTTTCTATGAGCAGTTCTTC
CDR3aa: CASSQRTGGSFYEQFF

d_gene: TRBD1
v_gene: TRBV11-2
j_gene: TRBJ2-7
abundance: .
CDR3nt: TGTGCCAGCAGCTTAGTGTGGGACAGCCTAAAGTACTACGAGCAGTACTTC
CDR3aa: CASSLVWDSLKYYEQYF

d_gene: .
v_gene: TRBV5-1
j_gene: TRBJ1-5
abundance: .
CDR3nt: TGCGCCAGCAGCCCGGACGGGGATAGCAATCAGCCCCAGCATTTT
CDR3aa: CASSPDGDSNQPQHF

d_gene: .
v_gene: TRBV7-2
j_gene: TRBJ2-7
abundance: .
CDR3nt: TGTGCCAGCTCTTATCAAGGACAGCCTCACGAGCAGTACTTC
CDR3aa: CASSYQGQPHEQYF

d_gene: TRBD2
v_gene: TRBV6-1
j_gene: TRBJ2-1
abundance: few
CDR3nt: TGTGCCAGCAGTCCTATAGGGAGCGGGAGCCTTCAGTTCTTC
CDR3aa: CASSPIGSGSLQFF

d_gene: .
v_gene: TRBV19
j_gene: TRBJ1-5
abundance: .
CDR3nt: TGTGCCAGTAGTCTACAGGGTGGCTATAGCAATCAGCCCCAGCATTTT
CDR3aa: CASSLQGGYSNQPQHF

d_gene: .
v_gene: TRBV4-1
j_gene: TRBJ2-5
abundance: .
CDR3nt: TGCGCCAGCAGAACCAGTCGGGAACCGGTGGAGACCCAGTACTTC
CDR3aa: CASRTSREPVETQYF

d_gene: .
v_gene: TRBV27
j_gene: TRBJ1-1
abundance: .
CDR3nt: TGTGCCAGCAGTTTACAAGGGGCTGGGAACACTGAAGCTTTCTTT
CDR3aa: CASSLQGAGNTEAFF

d_gene: TRBD1
v_gene: TRBV9
j_gene: TRBJ2-1
abundance: .
CDR3nt: TGTGCCAGCAGCGCGGGACAGGGGTCCTACAATGAGCAGTTCTTC
CDR3aa: CASSAGQGSYNEQFF

d_gene: .
v_gene: TRBV5-6
j_gene: TRBJ2-7
abundance: .
CDR3nt: TGTGCCAGCAGCAGCTTGGGGACTCCCTACGAGCAGTACTTC
CDR3aa: CASSSLGTPYEQYF

d_gene: TRBD2
v_gene: TRBV28
j_gene: TRBJ2-3
abundance: .
CDR3nt: TGTGCCAGCGACCCTAGCGGGAGGCCCCAAGATACGCAGTATTTT
CDR3aa: CASDPSGRPQDTQYF

d_gene: TRBD2
v_gene: TRBV4-2
j_gene: TRBJ2-7
abundance: .
CDR3nt: TGTGCCAGCAGCCGGGGAGTTCCGGGACTAGCGGGAGGGGACGAGCAGTACTTC
CDR3aa: CASSRGVPGLAGGDEQYF

d_gene: TRBD2
v_gene: TRBV15
j_gene: TRBJ2-1
abundance: .
CDR3nt: TGTGCCACCAGCAGAGATAAAGTAGCGGGAAAAGGAGATGAGCAGTTCTTC
CDR3aa: CATSRDKVAGKGDEQFF

d_gene: .
v_gene: TRBV11-1
j_gene: TRBJ2-2
abundance: .
CDR3nt: TGTGCCAGCAGCTTAGAGGTCTCGGGGGTGACCACCGGGGAGCTGTTTTTT
CDR3aa: CASSLEVSGVTTGELFF

d_gene: .
v_gene: TRBV13
j_gene: TRBJ2-1
abundance: few
CDR3nt: TGTGCCAGCAGCCCGCGGACAGCTAGCTCCTACAATGAGCAGTTCTTC
CDR3aa: CASSPRTASSYNEQFF

d_gene: TRBD1
v_gene: TRBV4-3
j_gene: TRBJ1-2
abundance: .
CDR3nt: TGCGCCAGCAGCCAAGCTCGAACAGGGGCTAACTATGGCTACACCTTC
CDR3aa: CASSQARTGANYGYTF

d_gene: .
v_gene: TRBV28
j_gene: TRBJ1-2
abundance: .
CDR3nt: TGTGCCAGCAGCTCGCGCCAGGGGACCTATGGCTACACCTTC
CDR3aa: CASSSRQGTYGYTF

d_gene: .
v_gene: TRBV5-4
j_gene: TRBJ2-3
abundance: .
CDR3nt: TGTGCCAGCAATCATCATTCGGGGAAGGATACGCAGTATTTT
CDR3aa: CASNHHSGKDTQYF

d_gene: .
v_gene: TRBV7-9
j_gene: TRBJ2-1
abundance: .
CDR3nt: TGTGCCAGCAGCTTAGATATGGAGCAGTTCTTC
CDR3aa: CASSLDMEQFF

d_gene: .
v_gene: TRBV5-1
j_gene: TRBJ1-1
abundance: .
CDR3nt: TGCGCCAGCAGCTTGGTGGGGGGACGCCTGAACACTGAAGCTTTCTTT
CDR3aa: CASSLVGGRLNTEAFF

d_gene: TRBD1
v_gene: TRBV18
j_gene: TRBJ2-7
abundance: .
CDR3nt: TGTGCCAGCTCACGGGGACAGGCTTACGAGCAGTACTTC
CDR3aa: CASSRGQAYEQYF

d_gene: TRBD1
v_gene: TRBV28
j_gene: TRBJ1-4
abundance: .
CDR3nt: TGTGCCACCGCTACAGGGGGTCCTAATGAAAAACTGTTTTTT
CDR3aa: CATATGGPNEKLFF

d_gene: .
v_gene: TRBV6-1
j_gene: TRBJ1-5
abundance: .
CDR3nt: TGTGCCAGCAGTGAAAGGGGGGGTGATCAGCCCCAGCATTTT
CDR3aa: CASSERGGDQPQHF

d_gene: .
v_gene: TRBV6-5
j_gene: TRBJ2-3
abundance: .
CDR3nt: TGTGCCAGCAGGCCATGGTTGACTAGCACAGATACGCAGTATTTT
CDR3aa: CASRPWLTSTDTQYF

d_gene: TRBD2
v_gene: TRBV5-4
j_gene: TRBJ2-7
abundance: .
CDR3nt: TGTGCCAGCAGCTTGGCCCACTGGGGAGCGGGAAACTACGAGCAGTACTTC
CDR3aa: CASSLAHWGAGNYEQYF

d_gene: .
v_gene: TRBV2
j_gene: TRBJ2-7
abundance: .
CDR3nt: TGTGCCAGCAGTCGTTTCTCTCAGGGGCCAGATTGGTCCTACGAGCAGTACTTC
CDR3aa: CASSRFSQGPDWSYEQYF

d_gene: .
v_gene: TRBV27
j_gene: TRBJ1-1
abundance: few
CDR3nt: TGTGCCAGCGGGCGGGTGGATGGCACTGAAGCTTTCTTT
CDR3aa: CASGRVDGTEAFF

d_gene: .
v_gene: TRBV20-1
j_gene: TRBJ2-5
abundance: .
CDR3nt: TGCAGTGCTAGCATCGAGACCCAGTACTTC
CDR3aa: CSASIETQYF